Described below is a single T cell receptor beta chain sequence and its context. This sample was taken from a study of cytomegalovirus exposure and HLA in healthy donors. Trimming stripped 2 bases from V and 10 bases from J, with 6 bases between. CDR1 and CDR2 from the germline V gene are GTSNPN and SVGIG (reference sequence). The CDR3 extends over 10 amino acids. 13 Jbeta primers and 60 Vbeta primers were used for the PCR. Profiled with immunoSEQ multiplex PCR; TCRdb holds only in-frame clones, not every one. This sample carries around 200,000 clones, roughly four fifths of them seen once, and the ten largest clones take 1.6%.

The sequenced sample consisted of PBMCs. The chain joins TRBV30 to TRBJ2-1; no firm D call. The clonotype was recovered from a man in his fifties in good health and CMV-seronegative. As DNA, the CDR3 is TGTGCCTGGAGTAAAATAGAGCAGTTCTTC. Translation gives CAWSKIEQFF.